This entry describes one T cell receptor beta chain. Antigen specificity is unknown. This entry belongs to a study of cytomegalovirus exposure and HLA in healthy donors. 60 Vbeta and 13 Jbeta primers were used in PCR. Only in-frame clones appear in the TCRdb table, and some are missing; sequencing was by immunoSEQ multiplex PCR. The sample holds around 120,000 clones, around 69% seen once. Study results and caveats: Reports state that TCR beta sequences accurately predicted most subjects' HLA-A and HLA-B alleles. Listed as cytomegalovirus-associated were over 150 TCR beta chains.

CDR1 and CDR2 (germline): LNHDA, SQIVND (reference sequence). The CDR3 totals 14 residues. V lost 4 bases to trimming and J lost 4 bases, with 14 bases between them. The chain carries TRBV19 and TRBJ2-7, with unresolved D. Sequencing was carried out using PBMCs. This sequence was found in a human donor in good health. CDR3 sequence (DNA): TGTGCCAGTAGTAACCTCGAAGCAGGTTACGAGCAGTACTTC. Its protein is CASSNLEAGYEQYF.